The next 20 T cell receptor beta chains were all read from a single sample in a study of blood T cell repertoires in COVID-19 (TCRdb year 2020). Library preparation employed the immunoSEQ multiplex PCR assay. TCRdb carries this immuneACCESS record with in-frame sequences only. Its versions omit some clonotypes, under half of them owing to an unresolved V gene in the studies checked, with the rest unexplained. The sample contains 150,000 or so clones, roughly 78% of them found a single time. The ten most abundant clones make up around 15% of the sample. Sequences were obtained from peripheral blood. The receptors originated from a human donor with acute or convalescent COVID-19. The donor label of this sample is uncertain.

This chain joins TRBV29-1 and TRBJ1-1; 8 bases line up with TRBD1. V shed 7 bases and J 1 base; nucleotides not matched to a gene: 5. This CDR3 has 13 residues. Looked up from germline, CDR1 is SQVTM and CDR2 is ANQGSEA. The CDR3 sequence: CSAKDRENTEAFF. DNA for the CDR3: TGCAGCGCAAAGGACAGGGAGAACACTGAAGCTTTCTTT.

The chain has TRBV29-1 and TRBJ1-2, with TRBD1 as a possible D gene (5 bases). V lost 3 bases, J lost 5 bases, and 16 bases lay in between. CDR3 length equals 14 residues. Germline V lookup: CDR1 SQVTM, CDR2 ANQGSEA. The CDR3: CSVEKDTQAYGYTF. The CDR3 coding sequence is TGCAGCGTTGAGAAGGACACCCAGGCGTATGGCTACACCTTC.

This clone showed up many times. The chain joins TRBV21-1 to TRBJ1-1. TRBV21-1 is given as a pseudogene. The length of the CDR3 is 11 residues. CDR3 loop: CASSYITEAFF. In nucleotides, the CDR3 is TGTGCCAGCAGCTATATTACTGAAGCTTTCTTT.

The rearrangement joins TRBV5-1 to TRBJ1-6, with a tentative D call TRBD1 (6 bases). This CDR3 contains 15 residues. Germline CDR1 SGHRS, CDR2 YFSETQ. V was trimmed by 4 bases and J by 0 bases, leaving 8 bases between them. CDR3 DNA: TGCGCCAGCAGCCCACAGGGCTCCTATAATTCACCCCTCCACTTT. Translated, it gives CASSPQGSYNSPLHF. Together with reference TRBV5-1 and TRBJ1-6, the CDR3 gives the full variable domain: KAGVTQTPRYLIKTRGQQVTLSCSPISGHRSVSWYQQTPGQGLQFLFEYFSETQRNKGNFPGRFSGRQFSNSRSEMNVSTLELGDSALYLCASSPQGSYNSPLHFGNGTRLTVT.

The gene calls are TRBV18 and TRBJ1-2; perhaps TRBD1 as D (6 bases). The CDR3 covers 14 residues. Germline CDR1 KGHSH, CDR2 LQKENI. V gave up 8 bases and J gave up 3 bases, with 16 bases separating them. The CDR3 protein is CASTRDMKDYGYTF. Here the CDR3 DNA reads TGTGCCAGCACCAGGGACATGAAGGACTATGGCTACACCTTC.

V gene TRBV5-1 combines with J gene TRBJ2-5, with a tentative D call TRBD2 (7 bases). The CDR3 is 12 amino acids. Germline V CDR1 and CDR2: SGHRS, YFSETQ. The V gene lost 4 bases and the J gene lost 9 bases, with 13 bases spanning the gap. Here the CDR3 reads CASSTGGPPQYF. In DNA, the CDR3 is TGCGCCAGCAGCACGGGGGGCCCCCCCCAGTACTTC.

The CDR3 DNA follows: TGTGCCAGCAGCCCGAGGGACTTAAACTCCTACAATGAGCAGTTCTTC. Its protein product is CASSPRDLNSYNEQFF. V and J are TRBV7-8 and TRBJ2-1; TRBD2 is a possible D gene (6 bases). Germline lookup yields CDR1 SGHVS and CDR2 FQNEAQ. The CDR3 is 16 amino acids. V lost 5 bases and J 0 bases, leaving 14 bases between the germline ends.

The CDR3 spells CASSYALTGPGNQPQHF. CDR3 coding DNA: TGTGCCAGCAGTTACGCCCTGACAGGGCCCGGCAATCAGCCCCAGCATTTT. This sequence joins TRBV6-2 or TRBV6-3 and TRBJ1-5; TRBD1 agrees at 7 bases. Germline loops: CDR1 MNHEY, CDR2 SVGEGT. Trimming took 2 bases from V and 2 from J; bases not matched to a gene: 9. The length of the CDR3 is 17 residues.

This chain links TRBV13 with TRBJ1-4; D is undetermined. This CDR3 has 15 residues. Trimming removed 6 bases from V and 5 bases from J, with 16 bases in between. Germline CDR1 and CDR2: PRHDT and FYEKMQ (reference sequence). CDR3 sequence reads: CASSSPAQQNEKLFF. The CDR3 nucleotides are TGTGCCAGCAGTTCTCCTGCACAGCAAAATGAAAAACTGTTTTTT.

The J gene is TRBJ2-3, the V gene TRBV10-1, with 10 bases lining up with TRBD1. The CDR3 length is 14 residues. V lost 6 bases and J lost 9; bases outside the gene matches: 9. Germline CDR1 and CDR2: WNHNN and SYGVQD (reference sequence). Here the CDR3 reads CASSRDRGQGTQYF. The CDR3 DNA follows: TGCGCCAGCAGCCGGGACAGGGGACAGGGGACGCAGTATTTT.

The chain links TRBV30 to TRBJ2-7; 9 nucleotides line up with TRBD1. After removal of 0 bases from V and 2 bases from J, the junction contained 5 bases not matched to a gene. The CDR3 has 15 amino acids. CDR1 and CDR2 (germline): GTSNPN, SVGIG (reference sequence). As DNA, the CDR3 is TGTGCCTGGAGTGTACGGGGGACAGGGACCTACGAGCAGTACTTC. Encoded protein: CAWSVRGTGTYEQYF.

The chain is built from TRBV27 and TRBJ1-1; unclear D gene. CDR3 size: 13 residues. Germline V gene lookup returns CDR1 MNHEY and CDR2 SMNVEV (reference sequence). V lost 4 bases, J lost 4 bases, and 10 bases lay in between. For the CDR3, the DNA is TGTGCCAGCAGTTCCAACTACATCACTGAAGCTTTCTTT. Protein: CASSSNYITEAFF.

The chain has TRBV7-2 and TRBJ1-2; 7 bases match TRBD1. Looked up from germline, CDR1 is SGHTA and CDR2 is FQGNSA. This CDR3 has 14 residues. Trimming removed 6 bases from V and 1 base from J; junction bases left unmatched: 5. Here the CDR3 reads CASSRTGGNYGYTF. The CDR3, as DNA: TGTGCCAGCAGTCGGACAGGCGGTAACTATGGCTACACCTTC.

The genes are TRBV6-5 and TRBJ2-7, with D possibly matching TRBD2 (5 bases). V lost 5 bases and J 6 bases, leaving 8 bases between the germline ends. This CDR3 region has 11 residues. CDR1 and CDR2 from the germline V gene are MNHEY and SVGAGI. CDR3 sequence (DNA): TGTGCCAGCAGTAGGACTCCCGAGCAGTACTTC. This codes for CASSRTPEQYF.

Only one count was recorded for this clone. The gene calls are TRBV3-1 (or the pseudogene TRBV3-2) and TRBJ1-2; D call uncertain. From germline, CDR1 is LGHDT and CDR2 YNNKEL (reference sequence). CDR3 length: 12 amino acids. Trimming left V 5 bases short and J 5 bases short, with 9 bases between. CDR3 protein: CASSELRYGYTF. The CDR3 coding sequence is TGTGCCAGCAGCGAGTTGAGGTATGGCTACACCTTC.

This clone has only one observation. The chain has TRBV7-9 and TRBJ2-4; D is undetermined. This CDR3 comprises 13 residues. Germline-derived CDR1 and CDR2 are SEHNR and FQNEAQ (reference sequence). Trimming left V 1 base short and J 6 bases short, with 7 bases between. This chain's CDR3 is CASSLGGGNIQYF. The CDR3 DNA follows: TGTGCCAGCAGCTTAGGAGGTGGAAACATTCAGTACTTC.

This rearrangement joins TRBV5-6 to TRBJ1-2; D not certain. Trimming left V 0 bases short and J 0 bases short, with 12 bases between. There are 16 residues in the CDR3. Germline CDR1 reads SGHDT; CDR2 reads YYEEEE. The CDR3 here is CASSLEPGRANYGYTF. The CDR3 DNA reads TGTGCCAGCAGCTTGGAGCCGGGAAGGGCTAACTATGGCTACACCTTC.

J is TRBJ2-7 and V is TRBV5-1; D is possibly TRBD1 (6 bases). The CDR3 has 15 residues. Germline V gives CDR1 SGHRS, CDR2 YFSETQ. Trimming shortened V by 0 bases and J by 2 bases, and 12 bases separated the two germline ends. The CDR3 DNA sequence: TGCGCCAGCAGCTTGGACGGGGCAGGGGCCTACGAGCAGTACTTC. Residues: CASSLDGAGAYEQYF.

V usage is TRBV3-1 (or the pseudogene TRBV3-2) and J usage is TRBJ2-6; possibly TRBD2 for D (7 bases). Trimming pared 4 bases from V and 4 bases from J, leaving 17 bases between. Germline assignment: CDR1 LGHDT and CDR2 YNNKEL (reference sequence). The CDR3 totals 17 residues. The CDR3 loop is CASSPRLGGGGANVLTF. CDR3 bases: TGTGCCAGCAGCCCCCGACTAGGGGGGGGCGGGGCCAACGTCCTGACTTTC.

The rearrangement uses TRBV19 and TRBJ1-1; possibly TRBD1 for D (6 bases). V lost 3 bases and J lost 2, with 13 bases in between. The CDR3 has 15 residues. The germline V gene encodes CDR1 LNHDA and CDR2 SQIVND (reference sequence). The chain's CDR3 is CASSMGAQTNTEAFF. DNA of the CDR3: TGTGCCAGTAGTATGGGGGCCCAGACAAACACTGAAGCTTTCTTT.